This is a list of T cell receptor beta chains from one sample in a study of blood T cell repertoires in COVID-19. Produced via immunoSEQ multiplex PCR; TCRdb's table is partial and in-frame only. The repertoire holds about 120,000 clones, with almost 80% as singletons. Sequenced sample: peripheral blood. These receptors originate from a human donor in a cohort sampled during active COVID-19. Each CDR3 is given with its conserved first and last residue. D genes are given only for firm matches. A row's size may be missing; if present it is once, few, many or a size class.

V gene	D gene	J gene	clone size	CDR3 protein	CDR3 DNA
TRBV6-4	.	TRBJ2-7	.	CASSPLSGPSYEQYF	TGTGCCAGCAGTCCTCTGAGCGGGCCCTCCTACGAGCAGTACTTC
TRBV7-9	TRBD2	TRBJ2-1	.	CASSFPPSGNEQFF	TGTGCCAGCAGCTTTCCACCTAGCGGAAATGAGCAGTTCTTC
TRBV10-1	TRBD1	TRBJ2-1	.	CASIQGRQFF	TGCGCCAGCATACAGGGGAGGCAGTTCTTC
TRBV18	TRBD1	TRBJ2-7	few	CASSWGTDYYEQYF	TGTGCCAGCTCATGGGGGACAGACTACTACGAGCAGTACTTC
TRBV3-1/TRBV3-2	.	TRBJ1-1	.	CASSHEVSEAFF	TGTGCCAGCAGCCACGAGGTTTCTGAAGCTTTCTTT
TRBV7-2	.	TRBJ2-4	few	CASGGLAKNIQYF	TGTGCCAGCGGAGGACTAGCCAAAAACATTCAGTACTTC
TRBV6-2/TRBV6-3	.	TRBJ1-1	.	CASSLEYTEAFF	TGTGCCAGCAGTTTAGAGTACACTGAAGCTTTCTTT
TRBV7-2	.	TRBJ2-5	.	CASNDGRTLAAQYF	TGTGCCAGCAACGACGGGCGGACACTGGCGGCCCAGTACTTC
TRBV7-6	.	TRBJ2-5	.	CASKGGAEGSETQYF	TGTGCCAGCAAGGGGGGGGCCGAGGGGTCGGAGACCCAGTACTTC
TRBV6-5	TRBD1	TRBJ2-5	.	CASSRGQGPEETQYF	TGTGCCAGCAGTCGCGGACAGGGCCCCGAGGAGACCCAGTACTTC
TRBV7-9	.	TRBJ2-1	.	CASSPARASSYNEQFF	TGTGCCAGCAGCCCCGCGAGGGCAAGCTCCTACAATGAGCAGTTCTTC
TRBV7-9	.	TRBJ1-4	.	CASSLRGLGGLFF	TGTGCCAGCAGCTTACGAGGTCTGGGAGGGCTGTTTTTT
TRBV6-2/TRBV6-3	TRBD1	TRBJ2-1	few	CASSYSTTDRGPYNEQFF	TGTGCCAGCAGTTACTCTACCACGGACAGGGGGCCATACAATGAGCAGTTCTTC
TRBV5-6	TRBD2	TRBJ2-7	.	CASSHSGSYEQYF	TGTGCCAGCAGCCATAGCGGGAGTTACGAGCAGTACTTC
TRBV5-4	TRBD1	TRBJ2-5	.	CASTRTGGEETQYF	TGTGCCAGCACCCGGACAGGGGGGGAAGAGACCCAGTACTTC
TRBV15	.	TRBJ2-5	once	CATSSPSRTQYF	TGTGCCACCAGCAGCCCCTCCCGGACCCAGTACTTC
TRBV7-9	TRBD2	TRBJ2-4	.	CASSGLIAGKNIQYF	TGTGCCAGCAGCGGACTCATAGCGGGGAAAAACATTCAGTACTTC
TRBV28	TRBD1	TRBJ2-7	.	CASSLDGGQGAWEQYF	TGTGCCAGCAGTTTAGATGGAGGACAGGGGGCGTGGGAGCAGTACTTC
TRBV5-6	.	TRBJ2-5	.	CASSRGAGAETQYF	TGTGCCAGCAGCCGGGGGGCAGGGGCAGAGACCCAGTACTTC
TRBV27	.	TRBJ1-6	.	CASSLSWDLNRDSPLHF	TGTGCCAGCAGTTTATCGTGGGACTTAAACCGCGATTCACCCCTCCACTTT
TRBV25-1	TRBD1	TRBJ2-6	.	CASSGSQGIASGANVLTF	TGTGCCAGCAGTGGTTCACAGGGGATCGCCTCTGGGGCCAACGTCCTGACTTTC
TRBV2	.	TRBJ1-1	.	CASRTPETEPMNTEAFF	TGTGCCAGCAGGACCCCCGAGACAGAGCCCATGAACACTGAAGCTTTCTTT
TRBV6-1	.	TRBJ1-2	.	CASGESDYGYTF	TGTGCCAGCGGTGAGTCGGACTATGGCTACACCTTC
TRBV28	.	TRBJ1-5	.	CASSLNRGNQPQHF	TGTGCCAGCAGTCTTAACAGGGGCAATCAGCCCCAGCATTTT
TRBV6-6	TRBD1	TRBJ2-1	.	CASSSLSTGGLSEQFF	TGTGCCAGCAGCTCTTTGTCGACAGGGGGCTTGAGTGAGCAGTTCTTC
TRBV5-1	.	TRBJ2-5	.	CASSFTTAQETQYF	TGCGCCAGCAGCTTCACGACAGCTCAAGAGACCCAGTACTTC
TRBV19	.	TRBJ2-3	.	CASMSWGQGSTDTQYF	TGTGCCAGTATGTCGTGGGGGCAGGGGAGCACAGATACGCAGTATTTT
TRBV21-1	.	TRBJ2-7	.	CASSKGRRISYEQYF	TGTGCCAGCAGCAAAGGGAGGAGGATATCCTACGAGCAGTACTTC
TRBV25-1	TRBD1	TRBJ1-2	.	CASTGGQSYGYTF	TGTGCCAGCACAGGGGGACAAAGTTATGGCTACACCTTC
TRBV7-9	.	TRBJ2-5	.	CASSPGTAGKTQYF	TGTGCCAGCAGTCCCGGGACTGCCGGTAAGACCCAGTACTTC
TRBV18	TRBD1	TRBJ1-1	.	CASSPQGADTEAFF	TGTGCCAGCTCACCACAGGGGGCGGACACTGAAGCTTTCTTT
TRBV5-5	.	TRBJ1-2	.	CASRLAGNYGYTF	TGTGCCAGCAGACTCGCGGGGAACTATGGCTACACCTTC
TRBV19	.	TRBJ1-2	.	CASSIQGGYTF	TGTGCCAGTAGTATACAGGGTGGCTACACCTTC
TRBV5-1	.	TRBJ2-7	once	CASSLAGSGEGIYEQYF	TGCGCCAGCAGCTTGGCCGGTTCAGGGGAAGGTATCTACGAGCAGTACTTC
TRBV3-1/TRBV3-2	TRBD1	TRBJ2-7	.	CASSQDYTGGNEQYF	TGTGCCAGCAGCCAAGATTATACAGGGGGGAACGAGCAGTACTTC
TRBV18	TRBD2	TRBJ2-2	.	CASSPGLAGEAGELFF	TGTGCCAGCTCACCAGGGCTAGCGGGAGAGGCCGGGGAGCTGTTTTTT
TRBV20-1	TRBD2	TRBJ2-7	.	CSASVTRAGARLGQYF	TGCAGTGCTAGTGTTACGAGGGCGGGAGCCCGTCTAGGGCAGTACTTC
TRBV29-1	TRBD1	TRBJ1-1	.	CSAGQGNTEAFF	TGCAGCGCAGGACAGGGGAACACTGAAGCTTTCTTT
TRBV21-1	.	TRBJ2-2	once	CASSKAGFCAGVEVTGELFF	TGTGCCAGCAGCAAAGCTGGCTTCTGCGCGGGAGTTGAGGTCACCGGGGAGCTGTTTTTT
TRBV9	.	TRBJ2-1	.	CASSVQGRSYNEQFF	TGTGCCAGCAGCGTACAGGGCCGTTCCTACAATGAGCAGTTCTTC
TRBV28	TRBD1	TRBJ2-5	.	CASSDYTRTGGVETQYF	TGTGCCAGCAGTGACTATACTCGGACAGGGGGAGTCGAGACCCAGTACTTC
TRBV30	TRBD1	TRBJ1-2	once	CAWRVGTDVRF	TGTGCCTGGAGAGTCGGGACAGACGTTCGCTTC
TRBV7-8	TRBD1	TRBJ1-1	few	CASSLATGFYTEAFF	TGTGCCAGCAGCTTAGCGACAGGGTTCTACACTGAAGCTTTCTTT
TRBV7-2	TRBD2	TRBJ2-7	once	CASSSDPGGLREQYF	TGTGCCAGCAGCTCCGATCCGGGAGGTTTGCGCGAGCAGTACTTC
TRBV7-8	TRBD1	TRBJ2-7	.	CASSLIPSDRGFYEQYF	TGTGCCAGCAGCCTAATCCCCTCCGACAGGGGCTTCTACGAGCAGTACTTC
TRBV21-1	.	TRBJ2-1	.	CASKMSGTGDNEQFF	TGTGCCAGCAAGATGTCGGGGACAGGGGACAATGAGCAGTTCTTC
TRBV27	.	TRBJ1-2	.	CASSSSRAANYGYTF	TGTGCCAGCAGTTCATCCAGGGCAGCTAACTATGGCTACACCTTC
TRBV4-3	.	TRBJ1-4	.	CASSQEWGEEKLFF	TGCGCCAGCAGCCAAGAATGGGGGGAGGAAAAACTGTTTTTT
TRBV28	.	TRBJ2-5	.	CASSPAGMQGETQYF	TGTGCCAGCAGTCCCGCCGGGATGCAAGGAGAGACCCAGTACTTC
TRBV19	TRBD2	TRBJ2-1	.	CASSTSGGTDEQFF	TGTGCCAGTAGTACTAGCGGGGGTACGGATGAGCAGTTCTTC
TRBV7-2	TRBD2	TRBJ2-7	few	CASSLLAGRYEQYF	TGTGCCAGCAGCTTGCTAGCGGGGCGCTACGAGCAGTACTTC
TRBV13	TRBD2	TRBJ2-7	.	CASSRLAGGREQYF	TGTGCCAGCAGCCGACTAGCGGGAGGGCGGGAGCAGTACTTC
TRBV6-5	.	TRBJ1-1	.	CASSLEAPLGTEAFF	TGTGCCAGCAGCCTTGAGGCCCCGCTTGGCACTGAAGCTTTCTTT
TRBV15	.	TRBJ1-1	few	CATSLWGPKNTEAFF	TGTGCCACCAGTTTATGGGGGCCAAAGAACACTGAAGCTTTCTTT
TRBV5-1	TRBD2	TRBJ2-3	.	CASSLGTSGGGTDTQYF	TGCGCCAGCAGCCTGGGGACTAGCGGGGGAGGCACAGATACGCAGTATTTT
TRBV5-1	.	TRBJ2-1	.	CASSLVQGVHNEQFF	TGCGCCAGCAGCTTGGTACAGGGTGTCCACAATGAGCAGTTCTTC
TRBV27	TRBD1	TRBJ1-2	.	CASSPSGGDRGTANYGYTF	TGTGCCAGCAGTCCCTCTGGGGGGGACAGGGGAACGGCTAACTATGGCTACACCTTC
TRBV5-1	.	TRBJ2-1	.	CASTSTRGSYNEQFF	TGCGCCAGCACTTCTACCAGGGGATCCTACAATGAGCAGTTCTTC